Following are 30 T cell receptor beta chains from one sample sequenced in a study of CD8 T cells in Susac syndrome. Random hexamers served to reverse transcribe roughly 0.45 to 1 ug RNA. A single record per CDR3 protein comes from TCRdb applying MiXCR to the immunoSEQ multiplex PCR reads. The sample gives 120,000 to 150,000 distinct CDR3 sequences, approximately 94% of which show up once; 0.075% to 0.09% is in the top ten. The sample taken for sequencing was CD4+ T cells from PBMCs. The receptors were sampled from a human donor in good health.

The J gene is TRBJ2-2, the V gene TRBV3-1; 14 bases fit TRBD2. The J segment lost 2 bases and the V segment lost 4 bases, leaving 3 bases of the junction unmatched. The CDR3 has 17 amino acids. CDR1 and CDR2 from the germline V gene are LGHDT and YNNKEL (reference sequence). The CDR3 DNA is TGTGCCAGCAGCCTGGGACTAGCGGGAGTAAACACCGGGGAGCTGTTTTTT. It specifies CASSLGLAGVNTGELFF.

The V call is TRBV10-3, the J call TRBJ2-1; 7 bases fit TRBD1. The germline gives CDR1 ENHRY, CDR2 SYGVKD. This CDR3 has 14 residues. The trim removed 8 bases at V and 8 bases at J, leaving 12 bases unmatched. The CDR3 bases are TGTGCCATCTCCAGACAGGGAGAGATCTATGAGCAGTTCTTC. Translated, it gives CAISRQGEIYEQFF.

This chain connects TRBV19 to TRBJ2-1; weak D call: TRBD2 (6 bases). The germline V and J ends were trimmed by 3 bases and 9 bases, with 6 bases remaining between them. Germline assignment: CDR1 LNHDA and CDR2 SQIVND (reference sequence). This CDR3 comprises 11 residues. The CDR3 nucleotides read TGTGCCAGTAGTATGGGAGGTGAGCAGTTCTTC. Protein sequence: CASSMGGEQFF.

The genes are TRBV29-1 and TRBJ2-2; the match to TRBD2 covers 7 bases. J gave up 6 bases and V 7 bases, and 5 bases lay outside the gene matches. Germline assignment: CDR1 SQVTM and CDR2 ANQGSEA. The length of the CDR3 is 12 residues. The CDR3, as DNA: TGCAGCGGCGGACTAGGCGCCGGGGAGCTGTTTTTT. Translated: CSGGLGAGELFF.

The chain couples TRBV19 to TRBJ1-2; D unresolved. The germline V and J ends were trimmed by 3 bases and 8 bases, with 4 bases remaining between them. The CDR3 is made up of 10 amino acids. Germline V gene sequence: CDR1 LNHDA, CDR2 SQIVND (reference sequence). Written as DNA, the CDR3 is TGTGCCAGTAGTATTTGGGGCTACACCTTC. Protein sequence: CASSIWGYTF.

The rearrangement joins TRBV30 to TRBJ2-1, with D possibly being TRBD1 (6 bases). The CDR3 consists of 13 residues. V gave up 0 bases and J gave up 3 bases, with 6 bases separating them. CDR1 and CDR2 from the germline V gene are GTSNPN and SVGIG (reference sequence). CDR3 DNA: TGTGCCTGGAGTGTACAGGGCTACAATGAGCAGTTCTTC. It yields the protein CAWSVQGYNEQFF. Based on the CDR3 plus reference TRBV30 and TRBJ2-1, the full variable domain is SQTIHQWPATLVQPVGSPLSLECTVEGTSNPNLYWYRQAAGRGLQLLFYSVGIGQISSEVPQNLSASRPQDRQFILSSKKLLLSDSGFYLCAWSVQGYNEQFFGPGTRLTVL.

This sequence joins TRBV12-3 or TRBV12-4 and TRBJ1-5; TRBD1 might be the D (5 bases). Trimming stripped 5 bases from V and 5 bases from J, with 13 bases between. This CDR3 contains 14 residues. The CDR3 DNA reads TGTGCCAGCAGTCCGGGGGGTCACGATCAGCCCCAGCATTTT. This encodes CASSPGGHDQPQHF.

This chain links TRBV15 with TRBJ2-2; 7 bases line up with TRBD2. Unmatched junction bases numbered 3, after V lost 0 bases and J lost 5 bases. CDR3 length equals 15 residues. CDR1 LNHNV and CDR2 YYDKDF come from the germline V gene (reference sequence). CDR3 in amino acids: CATSREWRGTGELFF. DNA of the CDR3: TGTGCCACCAGCAGAGAGTGGCGGGGGACCGGGGAGCTGTTTTTT.

This clonotype was seen a single time. The chain is built from TRBV27 and TRBJ2-7; a weak D match, TRBD1 (5 bases). CDR1 MNHEY and CDR2 SMNVEV come from the germline V gene (reference sequence). The CDR3 length is 15 residues. Between the trimmed V and J ends, which lost 2 bases and 3 bases, there was a span of 14 bases. The CDR3: CASSLRRDSFYEQYF. CDR3 DNA sequence: TGTGCCAGCAGTTTAAGGAGAGACAGCTTCTACGAGCAGTACTTC.

This clonotype appeared a single time. The CDR3 nucleotides are TGTGCCAGCAGCTTGGCCGCAGACAGGGATACAGCTTTCTTT. Protein sequence: CASSLAADRDTAFF. The chain has TRBV5-4 and TRBJ1-1; 7 bases line up with TRBD1. Germline V gene data show CDR1 as SGHNT and CDR2 as YYREEE (reference sequence). V lost 0 bases, J lost 10 bases, and 9 bases stayed unmatched. This CDR3 has 14 amino acids.

V usage is TRBV24-1 and J usage is TRBJ1-2; the D gene is possibly TRBD1 (5 bases). The V end was cut by 9 bases, the J end by 2 bases, with 9 bases between. CDR1 and CDR2 (germline): KGHDR, SFDVKD. The CDR3 totals 12 residues. CDR3 amino acids: CATSTGNYGYTF. The CDR3 DNA sequence: TGTGCCACCTCTACAGGAAACTATGGCTACACCTTC.

This CDR3 is CATSRDRETQYF. CDR3 DNA: TGTGCCACCAGCAGAGATCGAGAGACCCAGTACTTC. The chain combines TRBV15 with TRBJ2-5; D not certain. With 0 bases removed from V and 4 bases from J, the gap between germline ends came to 3 bases. In germline, CDR1 is LNHNV, CDR2 YYDKDF (reference sequence). The CDR3 loop spans 12 amino acids.

The CDR3, as DNA: TGCGCCAGCAGCTTGGAGGGGACCGGGCGGGACACTGAAGCTTTCTTT. Residues: CASSLEGTGRDTEAFF. This chain links TRBV5-1 with TRBJ1-1, with D possibly matching TRBD1 (5 bases). The V end was cut by 0 bases, the J end by 3 bases, with 15 bases between. The CDR3 is 16 amino acids. CDR1 SGHRS and CDR2 YFSETQ come from the germline V gene.

The CDR3 sequence: CASSSAFLAGAHGELFF. For the CDR3, the DNA is TGTGCCAGCAGCTCCGCCTTTCTGGCAGGGGCCCACGGGGAGCTGTTTTTT. The genes are TRBV3-1 and TRBJ2-2, with D tentatively TRBD1 (6 bases). V lost 5 bases and J lost 7, with 23 bases in between. The CDR3 is 17 residues long. CDR1 is LGHDT, CDR2 YNNKEL, per germline (reference sequence). Variable domain in full (rest from reference TRBV3-1 and TRBJ2-2): DTAVSQTPKYLVTQMGNDKSIKCEQNLGHDTMYWYKQDSKKFLKIMFSYNNKELIINETVPNRFSPKSPDKAHLNLHINSLELGDSAVYFCASSSAFLAGAHGELFFGEGSRLTVL.

The gene calls are TRBV7-8 and TRBJ1-4; D is unclear. Germline values: CDR1 SGHVS, CDR2 FQNEAQ. There are 15 residues in the CDR3. V was pared by 5 bases and J by 0 bases, with 10 bases between. The CDR3 DNA follows: TGTGCCAGCAGCCCCAAGGGAGCAACTAATGAAAAACTGTTTTTT. As protein: CASSPKGATNEKLFF. The full variable domain, its missing parts supplied by reference TRBV7-8 and TRBJ1-4, is GAGVSQSPRYKVAKRGQDVALRCDPISGHVSLFWYQQALGQGPEFLTYFQNEAQLDKSGLPSDRFFAERPEGSVSTLKIQRTQQEDSAVYLCASSPKGATNEKLFFGSGTQLSVL.

This clonotype occurred once. V gene TRBV7-2 combines with J gene TRBJ2-7; no definite D call. V dropped 5 bases and J dropped 2 bases, with 19 bases sitting between them. Germline assignment: CDR1 SGHTA and CDR2 FQGNSA. CDR3 length equals 16 residues. The CDR3 nucleotides read TGTGCCAGCAGCGCCGTAACGAGAGCCCAAGCCTACGAGCAGTACTTC. Its translation: CASSAVTRAQAYEQYF.

The chain uses TRBV24-1 and TRBJ2-2; a weak D match, TRBD1 (6 bases). CDR1 is KGHDR and CDR2 is SFDVKD in the germline V gene. Trimming took off 7 bases at V and 1 base at J, with 12 bases between the two ends. The CDR3 length is 15 residues. The CDR3 nucleotides are TGTGCCACCAGCTCCCCCAGGGGGAACACCGGGGAGCTGTTTTTT. Its translation is CATSSPRGNTGELFF.

The rearrangement joins TRBV3-1 to TRBJ2-7, with 10 bases fitting TRBD1. CDR1 and CDR2 (germline): LGHDT, YNNKEL (reference sequence). The CDR3 runs 15 residues. V was pared by 4 bases and J by 7 bases, with 10 bases of the junction left unmatched. The CDR3 spells CASSLQTGGPGEQYF. The CDR3 DNA is TGTGCCAGCAGCCTCCAGACAGGGGGCCCGGGTGAGCAGTACTTC.

This clonotype was observed once. DNA of the CDR3: TGTGCCTGGAGTGAGACAGGGTACAATGAGCAGTTCTTC. Translated, it gives CAWSETGYNEQFF. The gene calls are TRBV30 and TRBJ2-1; TRBD1 matches at 7 bases. V dropped 1 base and J dropped 4; count of bases not matched to a gene: 1. The CDR3 has 13 residues. Germline CDR1 GTSNPN, CDR2 SVGIG (reference sequence).

V and J are TRBV19 and TRBJ2-3, with 12 bases matching TRBD2. The CDR3 loop spans 16 amino acids. Germline CDR1 is LNHDA and CDR2 is SQIVND (reference sequence). Trimming at V came to 4 bases and at J to 1 base, leaving 3 bases not matched to a gene. CDR3 sequence (DNA): TGTGCCAGTAGTACGACTAGCGGGAGAGGCACAGATACGCAGTATTTT. As protein: CASSTTSGRGTDTQYF.

The genes are TRBV28 and TRBJ2-7; perhaps TRBD2 as D (6 bases). The CDR3 is made up of 12 amino acids. Germline V gene lookup returns CDR1 MDHEN and CDR2 SYDVKM. V lost 3 bases to trimming and J lost 13 bases, with 16 bases between them. The CDR3 DNA reads as TGTGCCAGCAGTTTTTGGGGAGGAGGGTATTACTTC. Protein product: CASSFWGGGYYF.

The chain is built from TRBV5-1 and TRBJ2-3; 11 positions match TRBD2. This CDR3 has 14 amino acids. Germline V gene sequence: CDR1 SGHRS, CDR2 YFSETQ. V shed 6 bases and J 2 bases; nucleotides not matched to a gene: 2. This CDR3 reads CASMTSGTTDTQYF. Written as DNA, the CDR3 is TGCGCCAGCATGACTAGCGGGACCACAGATACGCAGTATTTT.

The chain recombines TRBV2 with TRBJ2-7; D is unclear. Per germline, CDR1 SNHLY and CDR2 FYNNEI. This CDR3 has 13 amino acids. Trimming took off 6 bases at V and 0 bases at J, with 9 bases between the two ends. CDR3 residues: CASRLRHSYEQYF. The CDR3 DNA follows: TGTGCCAGCAGACTGAGACACTCCTACGAGCAGTACTTC.

This chain joins TRBV20-1 and TRBJ2-3; D ambiguous. Per germline, CDR1 DFQATT and CDR2 SNEGSKA (reference sequence). The CDR3 spans 13 residues. V shed 0 bases and J shed 3 bases, with 7 bases lying between them. CDR3 protein: CSARDGITDTQYF. CDR3 sequence (DNA): TGCAGTGCTAGAGATGGGATTACAGATACGCAGTATTTT.

The V and J genes are TRBV19 and TRBJ1-1; D is uncertain. Trimming pared 3 bases from V and 0 bases from J, leaving 8 bases between. The germline V gene has CDR1 LNHDA and CDR2 SQIVND (reference sequence). The CDR3 sequence is 14 residues long. The DNA for the CDR3 is TGTGCCAGTAGTATGTGGACCATGAACACTGAAGCTTTCTTT. Its translation: CASSMWTMNTEAFF.

The chain recombines TRBV12-3 or TRBV12-4 with TRBJ2-1; weak D call: TRBD2 (6 bases). The ends were cut back, 5 bases at V and 9 bases at J, with 11 bases in the middle. There are 12 residues in the CDR3. The CDR3 DNA is TGTGCCAGCAGTCTCCACGGGGGTGAGCAGTTCTTC. It encodes CASSLHGGEQFF.

The chain couples TRBV2 to TRBJ1-1, with a tentative D call TRBD1 (5 bases). The CDR3 spans 13 residues. Trimming left V 5 bases short and J 2 bases short, with 9 bases between. Germline CDR1 and CDR2: SNHLY and FYNNEI. DNA for the CDR3: TGTGCCAGCAGTTTGGACATCAACACTGAAGCTTTCTTT. Amino acid sequence: CASSLDINTEAFF.

J is TRBJ2-5 and V is TRBV29-1; 8 bases match TRBD1. Germline CDR1 reads SQVTM; CDR2 reads ANQGSEA. This CDR3 has 13 residues. Trimming removed 5 bases from V and 5 bases from J; junction bases left unmatched: 7. This CDR3 is CSVISGGLETQYF. The CDR3, as DNA: TGCAGCGTTATATCAGGGGGCTTGGAGACCCAGTACTTC.

This sequence joins TRBV3-1 and TRBJ2-1; no clear D gene. The germline V gene has CDR1 LGHDT and CDR2 YNNKEL (reference sequence). Between the trimmed V and J ends, which lost 2 bases and 12 bases, there was a span of 14 bases. The CDR3 consists of 13 residues. The CDR3 nucleotides read TGTGCCAGCAGCCAAAACGTGTGGGTCGGGCAGTTCTTC. Its translation is CASSQNVWVGQFF.

The V call is TRBV7-9, the J call TRBJ1-5, with 9 nucleotides matching TRBD1. The CDR3 consists of 15 residues. V was clipped by 5 bases and J by 6 bases; unmatched bases: 8. CDR1 and CDR2 from the germline V gene are SEHNR and FQNEAQ (reference sequence). CDR3: CASSGPGTGIQPQHF. Here the CDR3 DNA reads TGTGCCAGCAGCGGACCCGGGACAGGGATTCAGCCCCAGCATTTT.